The TCR beta chain under discussion was sequenced for a study of CD8+CD57+ T cells in acquired aplastic anemia. Across the whole study: Mean yield of DNA from sorted CD4+ and CD8+ cells was 2.5 to 4 ug.

CDR3 and TCR beta VDJ profiling relied on a genomic DNA template. Each CDR3 protein gets one entry after TCRdb re-called the reads with MiXCR. The table records 270,000 or so distinct CDR3 sequences, roughly 80% of them present only once. As to this clonotype: Its antigen is currently unknown.

CDR1 is SNHLY and CDR2 is FYNNEI in the germline V gene. The CDR3 covers 13 residues. V dropped 0 bases and J dropped 17 bases, with 14 bases sitting between them. Patients chosen for sequencing had shown CD8+CD57+ cell expansion by flow cytometry. Every one of the patients had aplastic anemia (severe, acquired). Study outcomes and limitations: With respect to CD8+ Simpson's diversity, patients and controls did not differ significantly. The study identified twenty-nine CD8+ CDR3 sequences shared by patients and controls.

The chain is built from TRBV2 and TRBJ1-6, with D hard to call. The clonotype originates from a human donor with aplastic anemia. The material sequenced was sorted CD4+, CD8+, or CD8+CD57+ T cells (not recorded which) from PBMCs. CDR3 loop: CASSEAAGFRVHF. CDR3 DNA: TGTGCCAGCAGTGAAGCGGCCGGTTTTCGGGTCCACTTT.